These 10 T cell receptor beta chains share one sample of origin, sequenced in a study of regulatory T cells in long-lasting Graves disease. The TCR beta library used iRepertoire HTBI primers with Arm-PCR amplification of CDR3. Using its own MiXCR run on the multiplex PCR reads, TCRdb lists one record per CDR3 protein. The sample records roughly 560,000 distinct CDR3 sequences, around 15% being singletons. Time point reported: newly diagnosed GD, antithyroid drugs for less than 3 months. From PBMCs, RNA was extracted and then used to make the TCR library. The same specimen was also included in a second study, on T cells in Graves' hyperthyroidism and ophthalmopathy.

The sample consisted of peripheral blood mononuclear cells (PBMCs), taken at new diagnosis, from a patient treated with antithyroid drugs. Receptors were obtained from a middle-aged woman with Graves disease.

This clonotype was counted ten times or more. J is TRBJ1-6 and V is TRBV12-3 or TRBV12-4; tentative D call: TRBD1 (5 bases). V was clipped by 8 bases and J by 6 bases, with 14 bases between them. The CDR3 has 14 amino acids. CDR3 nucleotide sequence: TGTGCCAGCTGCCTTGGGGGGTCTAATTCACCCCTCCACTTT. Protein sequence: CASCLGGSNSPLHF.

This clonotype was recorded at least ten times. J is TRBJ2-1 and V is TRBV7-8; 7 positions match TRBD2. Germline assignment: CDR1 SGHVS and CDR2 FQNEAQ. J lost 9 bases, V lost 3 bases, and 11 bases had no gene match. The CDR3 has 15 amino acids. CDR3 nucleotide sequence: TGTGCCAGCAGCTTGGGTCGGGGAGGGCAGCTTGAGCAGTTCTTC. Amino acids: CASSLGRGGQLEQFF.

This clonotype has at least ten counts. The chain links TRBV12-3 or TRBV12-4 to TRBJ1-1; no clear D gene. This CDR3 contains 13 residues. Trimming took off 6 bases at V and 7 bases at J, with 15 bases between the two ends. This chain's CDR3 is CASSRPNGNEAFF. Written as DNA, the CDR3 is TGTGCCAGCAGCCGTCCAAACGGGAATGAAGCTTTCTTT.

A few counts support this clonotype. The V gene is TRBV12-3 or TRBV12-4, the J gene TRBJ2-1, with TRBD2 identical over 8 bases. The CDR3 runs 16 residues. V lost 6 bases, J lost 4 bases, and 11 bases stayed unmatched. For the CDR3, the DNA is TGTGCCAGCAGCGTAGTCGGGGGGGGGCCATACAATGAGCAGTTCTTC. Amino acids: CASSVVGGGPYNEQFF.

The chain couples TRBV7-2 to TRBJ2-7; TRBD2 matches 16 bases. The CDR3 runs to 16 residues. The ends lost 4 bases at V and 7 bases at J; junction bases unmatched: 7. Germline V lookup: CDR1 SGHTA, CDR2 FQGNSA. CDR3 residues: CASSSGLAGGPMEQYF. The CDR3 nucleotides are TGTGCCAGCAGCTCGGGACTAGCGGGGGGGCCCATGGAGCAGTACTTC.

With respect to this clonotype: This may be a read error: a much more frequent sequence differs by one nucleotide. This chain joins TRBV6-2 or TRBV6-3 and TRBJ2-7, with TRBD1 matching over 8 bases. Germline CDR1 and CDR2: MNHEY and SVGEGT. The CDR3 runs 14 residues. The CDR3 protein is CASRIGQGAYGQYF. The CDR3 coding sequence is TGTGCCAGCAGGATTGGACAGGGAGCGTACGGGCAGTACTTC.

This clonotype was detected ten times or more. CDR3 nucleotides: TGTGCCAGCTCACCACCGGCGGTTTGGGAGCAGTTCTTC. Translated: CASSPPAVWEQFF. The V and J genes are TRBV18 and TRBJ2-1, with D unresolved. V was trimmed by 0 bases and J by 10 bases, leaving 10 bases between them. The CDR3 is made up of 13 amino acids. Germline-derived CDR1 and CDR2 are KGHSH and LQKENI.

This sequence joins TRBV5-1 and TRBJ2-2, with D possibly TRBD2 on 6 matching bases. Germline CDR1 is SGHRS and CDR2 is YFSETQ. Trimming pared 3 bases from V and 4 bases from J, leaving 13 bases between. This CDR3 spans 15 amino acids. CDR3 sequence: CASSSRGGITGELFF. CDR3 sequence (DNA): TGCGCCAGCAGCTCGAGGGGAGGTATCACCGGGGAGCTGTTTTTT.

This clonotype was recorded many times. This rearrangement joins TRBV6-1 to TRBJ1-1; the D is unclear. The germline V gene has CDR1 MNHNS and CDR2 SASEGT. The V end lost 2 bases, the J end lost 1 base, and 14 bases lay between the germline ends. This CDR3 region has 16 residues. The CDR3 loop is CASSEWGFVPNTEAFF. In nucleotides, the CDR3 is TGTGCCAGCAGTGAATGGGGTTTCGTACCGAACACTGAAGCTTTCTTT.

This clonotype was observed at least ten times. This sequence joins TRBV3-1 and TRBJ1-4; D uncertain. This CDR3 spans 13 amino acids. V was cut by 5 bases and J by 4 bases, with 8 bases left in between. CDR1 LGHDT and CDR2 YNNKEL come from the germline V gene (reference sequence). The CDR3 nucleotides read TGTGCCAGCAGCATTATATATAATGAAAAACTGTTTTTT. Protein product: CASSIIYNEKLFF.